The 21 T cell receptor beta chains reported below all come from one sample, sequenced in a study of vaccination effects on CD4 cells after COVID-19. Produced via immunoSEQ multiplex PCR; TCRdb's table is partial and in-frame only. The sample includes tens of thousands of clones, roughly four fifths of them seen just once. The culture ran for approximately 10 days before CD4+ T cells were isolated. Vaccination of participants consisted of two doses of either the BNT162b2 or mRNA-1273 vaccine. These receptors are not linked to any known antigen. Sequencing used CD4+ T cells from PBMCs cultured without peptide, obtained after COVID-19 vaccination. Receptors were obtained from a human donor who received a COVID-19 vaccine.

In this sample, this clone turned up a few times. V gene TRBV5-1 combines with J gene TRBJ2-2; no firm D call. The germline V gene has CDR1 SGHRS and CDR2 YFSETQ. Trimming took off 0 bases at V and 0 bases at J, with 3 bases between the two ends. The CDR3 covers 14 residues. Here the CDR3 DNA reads TGCGCCAGCAGCTTGGCGACGAACACCGGGGAGCTGTTTTTT. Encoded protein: CASSLATNTGELFF.

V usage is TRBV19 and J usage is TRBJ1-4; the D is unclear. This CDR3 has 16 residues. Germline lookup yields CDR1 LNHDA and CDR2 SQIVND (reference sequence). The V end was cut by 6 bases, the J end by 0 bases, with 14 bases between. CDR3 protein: CASSAPRAATNEKLFF. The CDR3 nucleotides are TGTGCCAGTAGCGCACCGAGGGCGGCAACTAATGAAAAACTGTTTTTT.

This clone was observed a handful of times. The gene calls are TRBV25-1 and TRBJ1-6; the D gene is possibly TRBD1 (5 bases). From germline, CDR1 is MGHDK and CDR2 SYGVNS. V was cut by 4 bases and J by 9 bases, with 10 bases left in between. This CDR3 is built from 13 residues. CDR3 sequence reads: CASSAVGVSPLHF. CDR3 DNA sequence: TGTGCCAGCAGTGCGGTGGGGGTTTCACCCCTCCACTTT.

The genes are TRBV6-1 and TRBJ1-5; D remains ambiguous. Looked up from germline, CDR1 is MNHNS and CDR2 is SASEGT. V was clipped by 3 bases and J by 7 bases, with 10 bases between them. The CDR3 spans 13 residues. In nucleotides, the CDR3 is TGTGCCAGCAGTGATTCAGGTTTACAGCCCCAGCATTTT. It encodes CASSDSGLQPQHF.

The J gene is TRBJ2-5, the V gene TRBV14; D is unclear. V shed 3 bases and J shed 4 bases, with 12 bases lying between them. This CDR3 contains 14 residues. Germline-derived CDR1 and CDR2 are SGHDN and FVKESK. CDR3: CASSQSVRRETQYF. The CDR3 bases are TGTGCCAGCAGCCAGAGCGTCAGGAGAGAGACCCAGTACTTC.

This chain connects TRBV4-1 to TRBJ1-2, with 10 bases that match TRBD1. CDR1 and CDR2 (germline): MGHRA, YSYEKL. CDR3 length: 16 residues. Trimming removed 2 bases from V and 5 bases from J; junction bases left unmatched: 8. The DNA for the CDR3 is TGCGCCAGCAGCCAATATGGACAGGGGGGTAAATATGGCTACACCTTC. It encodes CASSQYGQGGKYGYTF.

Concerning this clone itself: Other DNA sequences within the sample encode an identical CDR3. CDR3 sequence reads: CASRAGTAYEQYV. The CDR3 DNA sequence: TGTGCCAGCAGAGCCGGGACAGCCTACGAGCAGTACGTC. The V gene is TRBV6-5, the J gene TRBJ2-7; 7 bases match TRBD1. Germline CDR1 and CDR2: MNHEY and SVGAGI. Trimming at V came to 6 bases and at J to 2 bases, leaving 4 bases not matched to a gene. The CDR3 length is 13 residues.

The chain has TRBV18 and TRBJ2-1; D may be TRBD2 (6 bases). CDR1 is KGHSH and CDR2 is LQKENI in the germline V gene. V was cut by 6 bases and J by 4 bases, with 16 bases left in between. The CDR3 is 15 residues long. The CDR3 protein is CASSDDGGPYNEQFF. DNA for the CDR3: TGTGCCAGCTCGGACGACGGGGGACCATACAATGAGCAGTTCTTC. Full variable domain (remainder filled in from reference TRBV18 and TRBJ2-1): NAGVMQNPRHLVRRRGQEARLRCSPMKGHSHVYWYRQLPEEGLKFMVYLQKENIIDESGMPKERFSAEFPKEGPSILRIQQVVRGDSAAYFCASSDDGGPYNEQFFGPGTRLTVL.

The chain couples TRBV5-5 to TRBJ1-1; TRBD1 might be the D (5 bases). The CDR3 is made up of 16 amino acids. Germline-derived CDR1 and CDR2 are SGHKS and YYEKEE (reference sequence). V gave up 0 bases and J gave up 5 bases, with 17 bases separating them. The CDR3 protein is CASSLDFSPGMTEAFF. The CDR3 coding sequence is TGTGCCAGCAGCTTGGATTTCAGCCCAGGGATGACTGAAGCTTTCTTT.

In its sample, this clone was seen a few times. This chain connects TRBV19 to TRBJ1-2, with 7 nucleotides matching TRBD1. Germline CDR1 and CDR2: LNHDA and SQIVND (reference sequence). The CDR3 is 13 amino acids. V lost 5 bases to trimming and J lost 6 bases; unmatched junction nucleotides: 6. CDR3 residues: CASSARQGNGYTF. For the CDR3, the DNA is TGTGCCAGTAGTGCACGACAGGGTAATGGCTACACCTTC.

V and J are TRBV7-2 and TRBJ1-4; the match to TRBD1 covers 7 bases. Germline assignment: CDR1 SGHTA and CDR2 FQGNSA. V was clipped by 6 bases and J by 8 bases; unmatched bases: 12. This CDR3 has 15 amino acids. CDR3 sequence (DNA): TGTGCCAGCAGGGACAGGACAGCGGAAGGGGAAAAACTGTTTTTT. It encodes CASRDRTAEGEKLFF.

The CDR3 DNA reads as TGTGCCAGCAGCTCGGTACTAGCGGGGGGGCTAGAGACCCAGTACTTC. Its protein product is CASSSVLAGGLETQYF. The chain joins TRBV7-2 to TRBJ2-5; 13 bases align to TRBD2. The V and J ends lost 4 bases and 4 bases, in that order; junction bases with no gene match: 6. The CDR3 has 16 residues. Germline assignment: CDR1 SGHTA and CDR2 FQGNSA.

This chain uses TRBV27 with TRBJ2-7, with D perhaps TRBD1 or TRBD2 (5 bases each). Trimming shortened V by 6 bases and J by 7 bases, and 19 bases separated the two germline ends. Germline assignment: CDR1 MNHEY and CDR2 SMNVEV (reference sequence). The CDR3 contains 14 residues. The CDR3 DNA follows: TGTGCCAGCAGCAGGATTGGGACCCTTCTAGAGCAGTACGTC. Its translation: CASSRIGTLLEQYV.

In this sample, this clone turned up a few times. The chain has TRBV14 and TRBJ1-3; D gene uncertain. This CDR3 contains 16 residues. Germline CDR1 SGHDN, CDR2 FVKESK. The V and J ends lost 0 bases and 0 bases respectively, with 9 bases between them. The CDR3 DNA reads TGTGCCAGCAGCCAAGAGAGACTCTACTCTGGAAACACCATATATTTT. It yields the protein CASSQERLYSGNTIYF.

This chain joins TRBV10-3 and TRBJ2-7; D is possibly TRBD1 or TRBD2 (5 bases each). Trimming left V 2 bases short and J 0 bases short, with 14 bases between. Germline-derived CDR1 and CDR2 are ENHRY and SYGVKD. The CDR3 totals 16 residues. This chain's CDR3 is CAISEKGDGPSYEQYV. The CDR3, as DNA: TGTGCCATCAGTGAGAAAGGGGACGGCCCCTCCTACGAGCAGTACGTC.

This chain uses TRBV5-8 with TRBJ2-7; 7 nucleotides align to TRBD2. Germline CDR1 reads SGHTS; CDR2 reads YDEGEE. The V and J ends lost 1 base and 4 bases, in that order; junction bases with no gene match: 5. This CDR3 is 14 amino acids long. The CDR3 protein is CASSLFGGNYEQYV. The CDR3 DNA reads TGTGCCAGCAGCTTGTTCGGGGGGAATTACGAGCAGTACGTC.

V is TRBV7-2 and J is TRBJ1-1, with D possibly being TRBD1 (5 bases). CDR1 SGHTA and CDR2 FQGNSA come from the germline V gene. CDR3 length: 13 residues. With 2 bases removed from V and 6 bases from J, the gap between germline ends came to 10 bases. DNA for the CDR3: TGTGCCAGCAGCTTACGTAGGGGAGCTGAAGCTTTCTTT. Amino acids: CASSLRRGAEAFF.

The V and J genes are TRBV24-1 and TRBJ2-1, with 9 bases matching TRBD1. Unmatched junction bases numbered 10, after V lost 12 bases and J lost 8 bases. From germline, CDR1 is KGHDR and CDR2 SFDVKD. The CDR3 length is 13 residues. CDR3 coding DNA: TGTGCCTCCGCCGGGACAGGGTCGGATGAGCAGTTCTTC. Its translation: CASAGTGSDEQFF.

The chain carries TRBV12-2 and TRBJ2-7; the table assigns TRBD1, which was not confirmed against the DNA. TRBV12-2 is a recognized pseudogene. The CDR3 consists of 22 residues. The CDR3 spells CASRLDADRGLSYCWGFYEQYV. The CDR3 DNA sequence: TGTGCAAGTCGTTTAGATGCGGACAGGGGGCTCTCCTACTGTTGGGGCTTCTACGAGCAGTACGTC.

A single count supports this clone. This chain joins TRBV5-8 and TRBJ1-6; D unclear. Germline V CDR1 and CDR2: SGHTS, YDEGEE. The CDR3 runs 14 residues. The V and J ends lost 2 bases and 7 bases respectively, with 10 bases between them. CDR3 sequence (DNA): TGTGCCAGCAGCTTAGGACGAGAAAATTCACCCCTCCACTTT. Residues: CASSLGRENSPLHF.

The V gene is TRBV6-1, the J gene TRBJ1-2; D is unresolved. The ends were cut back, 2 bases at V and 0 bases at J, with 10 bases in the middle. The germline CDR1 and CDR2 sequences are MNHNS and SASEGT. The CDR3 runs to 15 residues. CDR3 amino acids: CASSESGLANYGYTF. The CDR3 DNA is TGTGCCAGCAGTGAATCGGGATTAGCTAACTATGGCTACACCTTC.